A single sample gave rise to the 15 T cell receptor beta chains below, sequenced in a study of Graves' ophthalmopathy and Graves' hyperthyroidism (dated by TCRdb to 2016 to 2019). TCRdb records Illumina HiSeq 2000 as the sequencer. For repertoire sequencing, TCR beta CDR3 regions were amplified from RNA transcripts. The first round was an RT-PCR using HTBI primers with the Qiagen OneStep RT-PCR kit, and this first round was followed by a second-round multiplex PCR, then size selection and purification. The raw public data were reprocessed by TCRdb itself: fastp quality trimming at Q25, MiXCR clonotype calling, in-frame beta chains only. Each entry is one CDR3 protein sequence, shown with its most common DNA and genes. This sample gives over a million distinct CDR3 sequences in total; about 38% of them show up just once. The ten largest clones represent roughly 10% of the sample. The sequencing input was peripheral blood or thyroid tissue (not recorded which). The receptors were sampled from an adult man with Graves' hyperthyroidism.

The J gene is TRBJ1-5, the V gene TRBV29-1; tentative D call: TRBD1 (5 bases). This CDR3 is 12 amino acids long. V shed 3 bases and J shed 3 bases, with 6 bases lying between them. Germline-derived CDR1 and CDR2 are SQVTM and ANQGSEA. The CDR3: CSVEDTNQPQHF. The CDR3 DNA follows: TGCAGCGTTGAGGACACCAATCAGCCCCAGCATTTT.

Only a few counts were recorded for this clonotype. CDR3: CSAKPGGKETQYF. The DNA for the CDR3 is TGCAGTGCTAAACCCGGGGGGAAAGAGACCCAGTACTTC. This rearrangement joins TRBV20-1 to TRBJ2-5, with TRBD2 matching over 7 bases. The germline V gene encodes CDR1 DFQATT and CDR2 SNEGSKA (reference sequence). Trimming at V came to 4 bases and at J to 3 bases, leaving 5 bases not matched to a gene. The length of the CDR3 is 13 residues.

This clonotype has a count of ten or more. This sequence joins TRBV24-1 and TRBJ2-2; D is unresolved. Germline lookup yields CDR1 KGHDR and CDR2 SFDVKD. The CDR3 contains 14 residues. Trimming shortened V by 4 bases and J by 7 bases, and 12 bases separated the two germline ends. The CDR3 DNA reads as TGTGCCACCAGTGACCGGAGTCGGAGCGGGGAGCTGTTTTTT. This sequence encodes CATSDRSRSGELFF.

The rearrangement links TRBV12-3 or TRBV12-4 to TRBJ2-7; D assignment may be TRBD1 or TRBD2 (6 bases each). The CDR3 has 15 residues. The ends were cut back, 7 bases at V and 3 bases at J, with 19 bases in the middle. Here the CDR3 reads CASTRVSGGGYEQYF. The CDR3 nucleotides read TGTGCCAGCACCAGGGTAAGCGGAGGGGGCTACGAGCAGTACTTC.

This clonotype was seen repeatedly, ten times or more. The chain links TRBV7-2 to TRBJ2-7; 14 nucleotides agree with TRBD2. Losses at the gene ends were 1 base for V and 8 bases for J; bases not matched to a gene: 13. Looked up from germline, CDR1 is SGHTA and CDR2 is FQGNSA. There are 18 residues in the CDR3. The CDR3 spells CASSLGVGGTSGRSQQYF. The CDR3 bases are TGTGCCAGCAGCTTAGGGGTTGGAGGGACTAGCGGGAGATCACAGCAGTACTTC. The full variable domain, rest sourced from reference TRBV7-2 and TRBJ2-7, is GAGVSQSPSNKVTEKGKDVELRCDPISGHTALYWYRQSLGQGLEFLIYFQGNSAPDKSGLPSDRFSAERTGGSVSTLTIQRTQQEDSAVYLCASSLGVGGTSGRSQQYFGPGTRLTVT.

This chain links TRBV19 with TRBJ1-1; 7 nucleotides agree with TRBD1. Germline assignment: CDR1 LNHDA and CDR2 SQIVND (reference sequence). CDR3 length equals 15 residues. V lost 6 bases to trimming and J lost 4 bases; unmatched junction nucleotides: 11. The CDR3 loop reads CASSETGTGATEAFF. The CDR3 coding sequence is TGTGCCAGTAGCGAGACAGGGACGGGCGCCACTGAAGCTTTCTTT.

This clonotype appeared a few times. The V gene is TRBV7-2, the J gene TRBJ2-7; D may match TRBD1 or TRBD2 (6 bases each). This CDR3 spans 16 amino acids. The V and J ends lost 3 bases and 3 bases respectively, with 18 bases between them. In germline, CDR1 is SGHTA, CDR2 FQGNSA. The CDR3 DNA sequence: TGTGCCAGCAGCTTGAGGTGGGGGCTAGCGAGCTACGAGCAGTACTTC. Its translation: CASSLRWGLASYEQYF.

The sample holds a few counts of this clonotype. V gene TRBV7-9 combines with J gene TRBJ2-7; 7 positions agree with TRBD2. J was trimmed by 7 bases and V by 7 bases; bases with no gene match: 16. Germline V gives CDR1 SEHNR, CDR2 FQNEAQ (reference sequence). The length of the CDR3 is 15 residues. The CDR3 region is CASNREVGGPSEQYF. In DNA form, the CDR3 reads TGTGCCAGCAACCGGGAGGTGGGGGGACCGTCAGAGCAGTACTTC.

In this sample, this clonotype turned up many times. The rearrangement links TRBV20-1 to TRBJ2-7, with D perhaps matching TRBD2 (6 bases). This CDR3 is 12 amino acids long. The germline V gene has CDR1 DFQATT and CDR2 SNEGSKA (reference sequence). V was clipped by 3 bases and J by 7 bases, with 13 bases between them. The CDR3 nucleotides read TGCAGTGCTAGTATCGGGGCGGGGGAGCAGTACTTC. Its translation is CSASIGAGEQYF.

This clonotype was seen ten or more times. V is TRBV9 and J is TRBJ1-3; D uncertain. The germline CDR1 and CDR2 sequences are SGDLS and YYNGEE. The CDR3 has 15 amino acids. V was clipped by 3 bases and J by 0 bases, with 10 bases between them. The CDR3 protein is CASSAGLLSGNTIYF. Here the CDR3 DNA reads TGTGCCAGCAGCGCCGGACTGCTCTCTGGAAACACCATATATTTT.

This clonotype was counted between two and nine times. V and J are TRBV18 and TRBJ2-7; 10 bases align to TRBD1. CDR1 KGHSH and CDR2 LQKENI come from the germline V gene. J gave up 10 bases and V 6 bases, and 3 bases lay outside the gene matches. The CDR3 runs 11 residues. CDR3 nucleotides: TGTGCCAGCTCGCGGGACAGGGGTCAGTACTTC. Translating it yields CASSRDRGQYF.

This clonotype was detected a few times. The genes are TRBV29-1 and TRBJ2-3, with D possibly being TRBD2 (6 bases). The germline V and J ends were trimmed by 4 bases and 4 bases, with 18 bases remaining between them. Germline CDR1 reads SQVTM; CDR2 reads ANQGSEA. This CDR3 spans 15 amino acids. The CDR3 sequence: CSVVPSEGAPDTQYF. As DNA, the CDR3 is TGCAGCGTTGTACCCTCGGAGGGCGCCCCAGATACGCAGTATTTT.

V gene TRBV7-6 combines with J gene TRBJ2-5; the match to TRBD2 covers 14 bases. Germline V gives CDR1 SGHVS, CDR2 FNYEAQ. After removal of 6 bases from V and 5 bases from J, the junction contained 8 bases not matched to a gene. CDR3 length: 16 amino acids. CDR3 protein: CASRRLAGGLGETQYF. Here the CDR3 DNA reads TGTGCCAGCAGACGACTAGCGGGGGGGCTCGGGGAGACCCAGTACTTC.

This clonotype was found a few times. The genes are TRBV3-1 and TRBJ1-6; 7 nucleotides align to TRBD1. From germline, CDR1 is LGHDT and CDR2 YNNKEL (reference sequence). V was pared by 4 bases and J by 8 bases, with 8 bases of the junction left unmatched. This CDR3 contains 15 residues. The CDR3 nucleotides are TGTGCCAGCAGCCCAGCGACAGGGCGGGATTCACCCCTCCACTTT. This encodes CASSPATGRDSPLHF.

This clonotype was recorded at least ten times. The J gene is TRBJ1-5, the V gene TRBV12-3 or TRBV12-4; D unclear. Trimming took off 4 bases at V and 7 bases at J, with 11 bases between the two ends. The CDR3 runs 13 residues. The CDR3 loop reads CASSWQVDQPQHF. CDR3 sequence (DNA): TGTGCCAGCAGTTGGCAGGTGGACCAGCCCCAGCATTTT.